The 20 T cell receptor beta chains below all came from one sample that was sequenced in a study of blood T cells in healthy people across ages. A second PCR of about 7 to 12 cycles used a sample-barcoded 5' primer and a J-beta primer mix. MiXCR, applied by TCRdb to the 5' RACE reads, yields one record per CDR3 protein. This sample has some 1.4 million distinct CDR3 sequences, with around 42% found just once. The source material was blood. Receptors were obtained from a woman aged 18-29 years in good health.

This clonotype was detected only a few times. The chain couples TRBV10-3 to TRBJ2-1, with 7 bases matching TRBD2. Germline V gene data show CDR1 as ENHRY and CDR2 as SYGVKD. The CDR3 loop spans 16 amino acids. The V and J ends lost 1 base and 6 bases, in that order; junction bases with no gene match: 9. The chain's CDR3 is CAISEFLAGDFNEQFF. DNA of the CDR3: TGTGCCATCAGTGAGTTTTTGGCGGGAGATTTCAATGAGCAGTTCTTC.

A few counts support this clonotype. This rearrangement joins TRBV20-1 to TRBJ2-6, with D perhaps given as TRBD1 or TRBD2 (5 bases each). Trimming shortened V by 5 bases and J by 2 bases, and 13 bases separated the two germline ends. The CDR3 length is 15 residues. Germline assignment: CDR1 DFQATT and CDR2 SNEGSKA (reference sequence). The CDR3 region is CSAPWQGAGANVLTF. Here the CDR3 DNA reads TGCAGTGCTCCTTGGCAGGGAGCTGGGGCCAACGTCCTGACTTTC.

CDR3 sequence (DNA): TGTGCCAGCAGTGCCACAGGGGAGACCCAGTACTTC. The encoded protein is CASSATGETQYF. The chain couples TRBV27 to TRBJ2-5; D may be TRBD1 (6 bases). The CDR3 is 12 residues long. The germline CDR1 and CDR2 sequences are MNHEY and SMNVEV (reference sequence). Trimming took 5 bases from V and 5 from J, leaving 9 bases between them.

CDR3 DNA sequence: TGCAGTGCCCCCAGTTTGGGGGGCCGGTATGGCTACACCTTC. Amino acids: CSAPSLGGRYGYTF. V usage is TRBV20-1 and J usage is TRBJ1-2; a weak D match, TRBD1 (6 bases). Trimming removed 6 bases at V and 5 bases at J, with 19 bases between. The CDR3 sequence is 14 residues long. In germline, CDR1 is DFQATT, CDR2 SNEGSKA (reference sequence).

This clonotype turned up a few times. The chain uses TRBV11-2 and TRBJ2-5, with TRBD2 identical over 7 bases. Per germline, CDR1 SGHAT and CDR2 FQNNGV. V gave up 8 bases and J gave up 5 bases; unmatched junction bases: 11. The CDR3 runs 14 residues. The CDR3 DNA follows: TGTGCCAGCTTAGGCGGGAGAAGGGCGGAGACCCAGTACTTC. Its translation is CASLGGRRAETQYF.

This clonotype was detected a few times. A read error may be the cause here, since a much bigger clone is one base away. The chain recombines TRBV7-9 with TRBJ2-5; no definite D call. This CDR3 spans 15 amino acids. Germline V gives CDR1 SEHNR, CDR2 FQNEAQ (reference sequence). V was cut by 1 base and J by 11 bases, with 20 bases left in between. The CDR3 nucleotides are TGTGCCAGCAGCTTAGTAGAGTTGAGCAGGAATGAGCAGTACTTC. Protein product: CASSLVELSRNEQYF.

This clonotype occurred a few times. The chain couples TRBV3-1 to TRBJ2-1; D call uncertain. V shed 1 base and J shed 7 bases, with 8 bases lying between them. The CDR3 contains 13 residues. Looked up from germline, CDR1 is LGHDT and CDR2 is YNNKEL (reference sequence). CDR3 nucleotide sequence: TGTGCCAGCAGCCAAGTCCAGAGGAATGAGCAGTTCTTC. Translating gives CASSQVQRNEQFF.

The DNA for the CDR3 is TGTGCCAGCAGCTTAGGAAATGGGCAGTACTTC. This encodes CASSLGNGQYF. The chain carries TRBV7-2 and TRBJ2-4; D not certain. The CDR3 totals 11 residues. Germline-derived CDR1 and CDR2 are SGHTA and FQGNSA. V was pared by 1 base and J by 13 bases, with 8 bases between. Full variable domain (rest looked up from reference TRBV7-2 and TRBJ2-4): GAGVSQSPSNKVTEKGKDVELRCDPISGHTALYWYRQSLGQGLEFLIYFQGNSAPDKSGLPSDRFSAERTGGSVSTLTIQRTQQEDSAVYLCASSLGNGQYFGAGTRLSVL.

This clonotype was seen a handful of times. DNA for the CDR3: TGTGCCAGCAGTTTAACCAGACAGCCCCTTAGTGAGCAGTTCTTC. Its translation: CASSLTRQPLSEQFF. This chain connects TRBV12-3 or TRBV12-4 to TRBJ2-1; D perhaps matches TRBD1 (5 bases). Trimming stripped 2 bases from V and 9 bases from J, with 17 bases between. The CDR3 runs 15 residues.

This chain joins TRBV10-3 and TRBJ2-1, with D perhaps assigned TRBD1 or TRBD2 (5 bases each). Germline lookup yields CDR1 ENHRY and CDR2 SYGVKD. Between the trimmed V and J ends, which lost 2 bases and 4 bases, there was a span of 21 bases. The CDR3 covers 18 residues. CDR3 DNA sequence: TGTGCCATCAGTGAGGGGTGGCAGGGTGACTACTCTTACAATGAGCAGTTCTTC. It is translated as CAISEGWQGDYSYNEQFF.

The chain's CDR3 is CSARGEVDGNQPQHF. In DNA form, the CDR3 reads TGCAGTGCTAGGGGGGAGGTGGATGGCAATCAGCCCCAGCATTTT. The J gene is TRBJ1-5, the V gene TRBV20-1; D perhaps matches TRBD1 (5 bases). Germline V lookup: CDR1 DFQATT, CDR2 SNEGSKA (reference sequence). V dropped 3 bases and J dropped 2 bases, with 14 bases sitting between them. The CDR3 runs 15 residues.

This sequence joins TRBV5-1 and TRBJ1-6; the D is unclear. V was clipped by 5 bases and J by 3 bases, with 9 bases between them. The CDR3 contains 14 residues. The germline V gene has CDR1 SGHRS and CDR2 YFSETQ. In DNA, the CDR3 is TGCGCCAGCAGTTTGAACGGCTATAATTCACCCCTCCACTTT. This translates into CASSLNGYNSPLHF.

As concerns this clonotype: The missing conserved phenylalanine or tryptophan at the end of this CDR3 makes a read error likely. The DNA is left out, because the CDR3 cannot be placed on it with certainty; the CDR3 is given as TCRdb lists it. The chain joins TRBV28 to TRBJ2-4; the D segment call TRBD1 is taken from the table without a DNA check. Germline CDR1 MDHEN, CDR2 SYDVKM. Including both end residues, the CDR3 is 17 amino acids long. The CDR3 sequence is CASSILQGARPKTFSTS.

This clonotype was recorded only once. The junction does not match germline at one end; this may be a read error. The chain uses TRBV28 and TRBJ2-1, with D tentatively TRBD2 (5 bases). The CDR3 sequence is 13 residues long. The germline V gene has CDR1 MDHEN and CDR2 SYDVKM. DNA of the CDR3: TGTGCCCGCAGTTTTACCAGGACCGGGGAACAGTTCTTC. Protein sequence: CARSFTRTGEQFF.

A few counts support this clonotype. The gene calls are TRBV29-1 and TRBJ2-7; no reliable D call. Germline CDR1 reads SQVTM; CDR2 reads ANQGSEA. The length of the CDR3 is 12 residues. V lost 4 bases and J lost 2, with 9 bases in between. In DNA, the CDR3 is TGCAGCGTTGGTGCAGGTACCTACGAGCAGTACTTC. This translates into CSVGAGTYEQYF.

Only a few counts were recorded for this clonotype. This may arise from a read error, as a much more abundant clone is one base away. This sequence joins TRBV7-3 and TRBJ2-3; 14 bases agree with TRBD2. CDR3 length: 16 amino acids. The V gene's germline CDR1 is SGHTA and CDR2 FQGTGA. The ends lost 5 bases at V and 3 bases at J; junction bases unmatched: 4. The DNA for the CDR3 is TGTGCCAGCAGCCTGACTAGCGGGGGGGCGACAGATACGCAGTATTTT. Its protein is CASSLTSGGATDTQYF.

This clonotype was seen more than once but under ten times. The J gene is TRBJ1-2, the V gene TRBV7-9; the D is unclear. Germline V lookup: CDR1 SEHNR, CDR2 FQNEAQ (reference sequence). Trimming cost V 1 base and J 8 bases, with 8 bases left between them. CDR3 length: 12 residues. Here the CDR3 reads CASSLDLTGYTF. The CDR3 DNA reads as TGTGCCAGCAGCTTAGACCTTACGGGCTACACCTTC.

This clonotype came up many times. The chain links TRBV29-1 to TRBJ2-1, with 10 nucleotides matching TRBD2. V lost 7 bases, J lost 2 bases, and 5 bases stayed unmatched. This CDR3 has 14 residues. Germline V gives CDR1 SQVTM, CDR2 ANQGSEA. The DNA for the CDR3 is TGCAGCGGGATAGCGGGAGGAACCTACAATGAGCAGTTCTTC. Translating it yields CSGIAGGTYNEQFF.

V and J are TRBV6-1 and TRBJ1-2; D gene uncertain. This CDR3 contains 14 residues. Trimming took 7 bases from V and 2 from J, leaving 14 bases between them. The germline CDR1 and CDR2 sequences are MNHNS and SASEGT. The CDR3 reads CASTLGSNNYGYTF. The CDR3 nucleotides read TGTGCCAGCACTTTGGGATCCAACAACTATGGCTACACCTTC.

This clonotype was counted a single time. The genes are TRBV20-1 and TRBJ2-1; D is unresolved. This CDR3 has 14 amino acids. The germline V gene has CDR1 DFQATT and CDR2 SNEGSKA (reference sequence). Between the trimmed V and J ends, which lost 0 bases and 0 bases, there was a span of 6 bases. This CDR3 is CSAREWNSYNEQFF. The CDR3 DNA follows: TGCAGTGCTAGAGAGTGGAACTCCTACAATGAGCAGTTCTTC.